Below are 2 T cell receptor beta chains sequenced from a single sample in a study of CD8+ T cells in alopecia areata. Documented treatment: oral pan-JAK inhibitor, 5-10 mg twice daily. In each case, RNA was isolated and then reverse transcribed into cDNA as the sequencing template. TCRdb's copy holds only in-frame clones and misses some; the assay was immunoSEQ multiplex PCR. The data show fewer than 250,000 clones, with around two fifths seen just once and around 0.48% held by the top ten. The input for sequencing was CD4+ T cells sorted from blood, taken between weeks 30 and 35, from a patient treated with tofacitinib. Receptors originate from a human donor with alopecia areata.

This clone turned up a few times. The chain couples TRBV5-1 to TRBJ2-1; D is possibly TRBD2 (5 bases). Deletions cut 0 bases from V and 5 bases from J, with 9 bases between. Germline V CDR1 and CDR2: SGHRS, YFSETQ. The CDR3 loop spans 14 amino acids. CDR3 nucleotide sequence: TGCGCCAGCAGCTTGGCTGGAGGAAACAATGAGCAGTTCTTC. This sequence encodes CASSLAGGNNEQFF. The whole variable domain, remainder taken from reference TRBV5-1 and TRBJ2-1, is KAGVTQTPRYLIKTRGQQVTLSCSPISGHRSVSWYQQTPGQGLQFLFEYFSETQRNKGNFPGRFSGRQFSNSRSEMNVSTLELGDSALYLCASSLAGGNNEQFFGPGTRLTVL.

The CDR3 loop reads CASSPSVGDYNEQFF. The CDR3 DNA reads TGCGCCAGCAGCCCCTCGGTTGGGGACTACAATGAGCAGTTCTTC. The chain joins TRBV4-1 to TRBJ2-1; D remains unclear. Germline V gives CDR1 MGHRA, CDR2 YSYEKL. The CDR3 extends over 15 amino acids. The V end lost 4 bases, the J end lost 3 bases, and 13 bases lay between the germline ends.